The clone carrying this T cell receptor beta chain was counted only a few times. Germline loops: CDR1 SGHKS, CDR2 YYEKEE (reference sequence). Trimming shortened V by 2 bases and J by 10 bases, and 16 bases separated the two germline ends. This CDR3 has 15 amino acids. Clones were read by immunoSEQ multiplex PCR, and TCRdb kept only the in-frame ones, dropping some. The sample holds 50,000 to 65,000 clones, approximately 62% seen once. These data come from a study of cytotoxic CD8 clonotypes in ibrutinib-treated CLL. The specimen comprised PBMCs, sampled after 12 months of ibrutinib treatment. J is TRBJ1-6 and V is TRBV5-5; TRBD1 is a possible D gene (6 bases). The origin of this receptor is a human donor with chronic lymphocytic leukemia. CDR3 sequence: CASSFQGRPQSPLHF. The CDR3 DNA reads TGTGCCAGCAGCTTCCAGGGGCGGCCACAATCACCCCTCCACTTT.